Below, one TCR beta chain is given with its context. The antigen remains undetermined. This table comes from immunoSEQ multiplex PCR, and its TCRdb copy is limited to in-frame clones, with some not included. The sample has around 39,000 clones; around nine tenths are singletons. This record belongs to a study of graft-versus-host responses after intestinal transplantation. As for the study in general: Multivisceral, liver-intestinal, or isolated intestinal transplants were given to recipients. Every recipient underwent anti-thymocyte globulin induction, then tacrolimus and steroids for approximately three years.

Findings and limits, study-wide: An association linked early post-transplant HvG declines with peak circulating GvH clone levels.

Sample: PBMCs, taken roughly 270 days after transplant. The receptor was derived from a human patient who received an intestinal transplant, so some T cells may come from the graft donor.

Written as DNA, the CDR3 is TGTGCCAGCAGATCCTCTACAGGGGGAACCCAAGAGACCCAGTACTTC. This encodes CASRSSTGGTQETQYF. The chain employs TRBV7-9 and TRBJ2-5; 8 nucleotides agree with TRBD1. J lost 1 base, V lost 6 bases, and 10 bases had no gene match. CDR1 and CDR2 from the germline V gene are SEHNR and FQNEAQ (reference sequence). This CDR3 has 16 amino acids.